This TCR beta chain is drawn from a study of blood T cell repertoires in COVID-19. Looking at the study overall: Specimens from acute and convalescent COVID-19 originated in the United States, Italy and Spain.

Details on this clone: Other DNA sequences in this specimen translate into the identical CDR3.

The J segment lost 4 bases and the V segment lost 3 bases, leaving 3 bases of the junction unmatched. Germline CDR1 and CDR2: KGHDR and SFDVKD. This CDR3 region has 16 residues. The assay was immunoSEQ multiplex PCR, and TCRdb's table has in-frame clones only and misses some. The table records about 150,000 clones, about three quarters of them present only once. The sample was peripheral blood. The clonotype comes from a man of 80 years or more with acute or convalescent COVID-19. The chain employs TRBV24-1 and TRBJ2-2; 11 bases align to TRBD1. The CDR3 region is CATSDPGTGGTGELFF. CDR3 in DNA: TGTGCCACCAGTGATCCCGGGACAGGGGGCACCGGGGAGCTGTTTTTT.